Following are 6 T cell receptor beta chains from one sample sequenced in a study of cytomegalovirus exposure and HLA in healthy donors. PCR was performed using 60 Vbeta and 13 Jbeta primers. The table came from immunoSEQ multiplex PCR; TCRdb's copy has only in-frame clones and leaves some out. The sample lists 75,000 to 90,000 clones; 60% to 80% were seen once. The sequenced sample consisted of PBMCs. These receptors were taken from a man between 45 and 60 years old in good health and CMV-seronegative.

As regards this clone: A read error may account for a junction end that differs from germline. The CDR3 nucleotides read TGTGCCAGCAGTGCCTACGGGCTTGGGGCCAACGTCCTGGCTTTC. Encoded protein: CASSAYGLGANVLAF. The V and J genes are TRBV27 and TRBJ2-6, with a weak D call TRBD1 (5 bases). This CDR3 comprises 15 residues. Germline CDR1 is MNHEY and CDR2 is SMNVEV (reference sequence).

The CDR3 nucleotides are TGCGCCAGCAGCCAAGCCTTTACCTACAATGAGCAGTTCTTC. This translates into CASSQAFTYNEQFF. The gene calls are TRBV4-1 and TRBJ2-1; D gene ambiguous. The CDR3 is made up of 14 amino acids. Germline V gives CDR1 MGHRA, CDR2 YSYEKL. V dropped 1 base and J dropped 2 bases, with 6 bases sitting between them.

The chain has TRBV5-1 and TRBJ2-5; TRBD1 matches 8 bases. The CDR3 runs 14 residues. Unmatched junction bases numbered 11, after V lost 7 bases and J lost 6 bases. From germline, CDR1 is SGHRS and CDR2 YFSETQ. The CDR3 is CASGTGEPRQTQYF. Here the CDR3 DNA reads TGCGCCAGCGGGACAGGAGAACCCCGCCAGACCCAGTACTTC.

V gene TRBV9 combines with J gene TRBJ2-5; tentative D call: TRBD1 (6 bases). The J call may be mistaken, given a closer DNA end match to TRBJ2-7. This CDR3 is 16 amino acids long. Germline V lookup: CDR1 SGDLS, CDR2 YYNGEE. CDR3 nucleotides: TGTGCCAGCAGCGTATCCGGGGTTGCAGGGGCCTACGAGCAGTACTTC. This gives the protein CASSVSGVAGAYEQYF.

V gene TRBV5-6 combines with J gene TRBJ2-5; 8 nucleotides agree with TRBD1. J lost 7 bases, V lost 3 bases, and 8 bases had no gene match. The CDR3 covers 14 residues. In germline, CDR1 is SGHDT, CDR2 YYEEEE. This chain's CDR3 is CASSYQDRAATQYF. The CDR3 bases are TGTGCCAGCAGCTACCAGGACAGGGCTGCGACCCAGTACTTC.

The genes are TRBV28 and TRBJ1-4; TRBD1 might be the D (6 bases). This CDR3 region has 16 residues. Germline lookup yields CDR1 MDHEN and CDR2 SYDVKM. V was pared by 7 bases and J by 3 bases, with 18 bases between. CDR3 sequence reads: CASTGGERGANEKLFF. The CDR3 DNA reads as TGTGCCAGCACGGGGGGCGAAAGGGGAGCTAATGAAAAACTGTTTTTT.